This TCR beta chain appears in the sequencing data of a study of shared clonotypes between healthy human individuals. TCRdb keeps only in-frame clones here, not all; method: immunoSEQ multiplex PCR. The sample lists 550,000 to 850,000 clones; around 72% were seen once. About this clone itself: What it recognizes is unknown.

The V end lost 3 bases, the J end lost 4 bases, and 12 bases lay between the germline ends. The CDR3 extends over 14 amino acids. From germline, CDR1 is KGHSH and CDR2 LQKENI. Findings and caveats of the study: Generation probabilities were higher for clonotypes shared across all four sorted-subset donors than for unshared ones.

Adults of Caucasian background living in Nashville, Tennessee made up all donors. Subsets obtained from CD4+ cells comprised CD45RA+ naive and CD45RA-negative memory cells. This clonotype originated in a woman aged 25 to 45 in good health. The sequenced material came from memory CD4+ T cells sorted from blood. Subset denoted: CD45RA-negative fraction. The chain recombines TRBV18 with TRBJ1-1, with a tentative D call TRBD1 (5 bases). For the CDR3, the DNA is TGTGCCAGCTCACCCGGGGGAATTGGCACTGAAGCTTTCTTT. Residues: CASSPGGIGTEAFF.